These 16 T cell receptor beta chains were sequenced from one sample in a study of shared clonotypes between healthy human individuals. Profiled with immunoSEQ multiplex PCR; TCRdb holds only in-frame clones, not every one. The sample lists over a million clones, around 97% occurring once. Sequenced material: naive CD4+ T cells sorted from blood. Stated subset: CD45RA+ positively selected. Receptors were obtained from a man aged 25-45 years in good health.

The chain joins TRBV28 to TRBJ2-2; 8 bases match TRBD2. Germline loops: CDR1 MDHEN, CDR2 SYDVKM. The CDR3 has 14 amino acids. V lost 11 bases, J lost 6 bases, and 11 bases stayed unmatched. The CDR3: CAGSRGARSGELFF. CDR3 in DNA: TGTGCCGGATCGCGGGGGGCGCGATCCGGGGAGCTGTTTTTT.

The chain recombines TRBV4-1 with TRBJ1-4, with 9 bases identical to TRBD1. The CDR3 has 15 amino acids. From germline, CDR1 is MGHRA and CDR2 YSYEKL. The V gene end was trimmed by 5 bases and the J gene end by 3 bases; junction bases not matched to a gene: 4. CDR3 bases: TGCGCCAGCAGCAAACAGGGGGCCTCTAATGAAAAACTGTTTTTT. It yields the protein CASSKQGASNEKLFF.

The CDR3 spells CAISESLPTATSTSGNTIYF. The DNA of the CDR3 is TGTGCCATCAGTGAGTCTTTGCCCACCGCAACCTCTACCTCTGGAAACACCATATATTTT. The chain couples TRBV10-3 to TRBJ1-3; D uncertain. Trimming left V 0 bases short and J 0 bases short, with 21 bases between. Germline loops: CDR1 ENHRY, CDR2 SYGVKD. This CDR3 region has 20 residues.

CDR3 sequence reads: CASSPGLAGAEKTQYF. CDR3 coding DNA: TGTGCCAGCAGTCCGGGACTAGCGGGAGCGGAGAAGACCCAGTACTTC. The chain combines TRBV7-2 with TRBJ2-5; 14 nucleotides match TRBD2. This CDR3 spans 16 amino acids. Germline trimming cut 6 bases from V and 6 bases from J; bases unmatched to any gene: 9. The germline V gene has CDR1 SGHTA and CDR2 FQGNSA.

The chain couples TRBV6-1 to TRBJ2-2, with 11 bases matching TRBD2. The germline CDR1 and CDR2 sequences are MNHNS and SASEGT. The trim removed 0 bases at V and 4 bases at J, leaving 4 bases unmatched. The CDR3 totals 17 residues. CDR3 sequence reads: CASSEASGRAPTGELFF. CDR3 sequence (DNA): TGTGCCAGCAGTGAAGCTAGCGGGAGGGCCCCCACCGGGGAGCTGTTTTTT.

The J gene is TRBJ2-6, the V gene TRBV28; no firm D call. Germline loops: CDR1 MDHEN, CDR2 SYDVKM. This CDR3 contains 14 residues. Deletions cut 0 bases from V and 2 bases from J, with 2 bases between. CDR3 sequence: CASSLWPGANVLTF. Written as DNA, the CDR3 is TGTGCCAGCAGTTTATGGCCTGGGGCCAACGTCCTGACTTTC.

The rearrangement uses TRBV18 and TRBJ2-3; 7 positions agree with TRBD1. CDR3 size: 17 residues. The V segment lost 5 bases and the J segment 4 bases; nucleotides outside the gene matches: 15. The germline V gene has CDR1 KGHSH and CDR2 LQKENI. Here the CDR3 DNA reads TGTGCCAGCTCATCTTTGCCGACAGGGAGTTACTCAGATACGCAGTATTTT. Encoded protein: CASSSLPTGSYSDTQYF.

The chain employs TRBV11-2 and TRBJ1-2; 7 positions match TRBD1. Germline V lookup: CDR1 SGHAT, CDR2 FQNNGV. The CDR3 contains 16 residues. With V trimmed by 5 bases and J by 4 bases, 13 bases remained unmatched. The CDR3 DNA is TGTGCCAGCAGCGCATTCCGGACAGGCGGCAGCTATGGCTACACCTTC. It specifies CASSAFRTGGSYGYTF.

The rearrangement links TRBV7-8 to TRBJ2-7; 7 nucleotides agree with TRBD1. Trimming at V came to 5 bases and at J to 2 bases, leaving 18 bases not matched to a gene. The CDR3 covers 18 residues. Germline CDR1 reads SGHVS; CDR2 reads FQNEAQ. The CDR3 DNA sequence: TGTGCCAGCAGCGTCCCGGGGTCAAGGGGACAGAACACCTACGAGCAGTACTTC. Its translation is CASSVPGSRGQNTYEQYF.

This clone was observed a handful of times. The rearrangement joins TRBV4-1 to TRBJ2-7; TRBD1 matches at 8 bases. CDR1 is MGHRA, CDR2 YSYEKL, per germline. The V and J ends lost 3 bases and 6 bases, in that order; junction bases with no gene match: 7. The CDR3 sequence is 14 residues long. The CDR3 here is CASSHSAGGAEQYF. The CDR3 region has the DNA TGCGCCAGCAGCCATAGCGCAGGGGGCGCCGAGCAGTACTTC.

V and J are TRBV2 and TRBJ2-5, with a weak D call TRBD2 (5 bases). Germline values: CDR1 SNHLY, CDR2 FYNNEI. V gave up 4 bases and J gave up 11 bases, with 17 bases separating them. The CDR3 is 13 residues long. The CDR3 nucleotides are TGTGCCAGCAGTGCTTCCGGCGGACTGGTACAGTACTTC. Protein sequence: CASSASGGLVQYF.

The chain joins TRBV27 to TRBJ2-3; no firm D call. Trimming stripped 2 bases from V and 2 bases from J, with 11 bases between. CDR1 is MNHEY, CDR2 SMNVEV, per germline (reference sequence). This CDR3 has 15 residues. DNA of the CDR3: TGTGCCAGCAGTTTACGGCAGGCTTACACAGATACGCAGTATTTT. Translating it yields CASSLRQAYTDTQYF.

The CDR3: CASSYSGTGAGGKLFF. Written as DNA, the CDR3 is TGTGCCAGCAGTTACTCTGGGACGGGGGCAGGCGGAAAACTGTTTTTT. The V call is TRBV6-5, the J call TRBJ1-4, with D possibly matching TRBD1 (6 bases). V was cut by 0 bases and J by 10 bases, with 18 bases left in between. Germline V CDR1 and CDR2: MNHEY, SVGAGI. The CDR3 covers 16 residues.

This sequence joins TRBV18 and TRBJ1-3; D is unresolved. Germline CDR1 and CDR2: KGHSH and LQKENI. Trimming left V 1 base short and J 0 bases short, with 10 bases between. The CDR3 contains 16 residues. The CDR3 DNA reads TGTGCCAGCTCACCACGGACGGTGAGCTCTGGAAACACCATATATTTT. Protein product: CASSPRTVSSGNTIYF.

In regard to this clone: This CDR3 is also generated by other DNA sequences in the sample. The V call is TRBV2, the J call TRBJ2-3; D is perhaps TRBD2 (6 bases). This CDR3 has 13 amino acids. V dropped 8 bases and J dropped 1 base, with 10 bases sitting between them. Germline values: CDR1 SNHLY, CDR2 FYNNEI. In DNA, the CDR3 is TGTGCCAGCGGGTTAGCGGGCACAGATACGCAGTATTTT. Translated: CASGLAGTDTQYF.

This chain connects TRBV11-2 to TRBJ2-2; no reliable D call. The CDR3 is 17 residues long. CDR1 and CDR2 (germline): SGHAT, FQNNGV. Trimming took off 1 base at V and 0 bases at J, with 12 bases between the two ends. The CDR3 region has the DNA TGTGCCAGCAGCTTAGGCGCGGCTGGATCGAACACCGGGGAGCTGTTTTTT. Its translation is CASSLGAAGSNTGELFF.